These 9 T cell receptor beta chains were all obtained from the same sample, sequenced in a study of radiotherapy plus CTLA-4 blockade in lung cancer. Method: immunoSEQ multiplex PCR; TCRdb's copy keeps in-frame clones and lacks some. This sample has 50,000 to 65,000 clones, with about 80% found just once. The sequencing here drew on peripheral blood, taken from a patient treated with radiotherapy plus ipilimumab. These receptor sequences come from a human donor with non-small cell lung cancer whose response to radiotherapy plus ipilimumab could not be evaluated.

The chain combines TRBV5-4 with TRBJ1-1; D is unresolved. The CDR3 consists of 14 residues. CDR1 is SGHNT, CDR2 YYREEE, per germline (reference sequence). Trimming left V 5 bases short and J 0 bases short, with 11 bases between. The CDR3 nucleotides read TGTGCCAGCAGTAGGGAGCTCATGAACACTGAAGCTTTCTTT. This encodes CASSRELMNTEAFF.

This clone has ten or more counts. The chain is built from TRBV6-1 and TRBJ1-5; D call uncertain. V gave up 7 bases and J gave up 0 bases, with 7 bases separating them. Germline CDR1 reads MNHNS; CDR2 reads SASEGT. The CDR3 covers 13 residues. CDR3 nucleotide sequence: TGTGCCAGCATGCGGGATAGCAATCAGCCCCAGCATTTT. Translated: CASMRDSNQPQHF.

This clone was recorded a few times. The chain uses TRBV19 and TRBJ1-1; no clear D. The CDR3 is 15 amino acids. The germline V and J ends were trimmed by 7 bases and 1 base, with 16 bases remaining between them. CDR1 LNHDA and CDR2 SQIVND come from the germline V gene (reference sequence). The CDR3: CASTPDNVPNTEAFF. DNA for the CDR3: TGTGCCAGTACCCCCGACAACGTCCCGAACACTGAAGCTTTCTTT.

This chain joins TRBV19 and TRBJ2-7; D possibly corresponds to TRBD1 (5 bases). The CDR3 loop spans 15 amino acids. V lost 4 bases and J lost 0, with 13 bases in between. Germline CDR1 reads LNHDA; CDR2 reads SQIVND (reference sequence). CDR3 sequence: CASSTTGQSSYEQYF. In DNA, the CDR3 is TGTGCCAGTAGTACTACAGGTCAGAGCTCCTACGAGCAGTACTTC.

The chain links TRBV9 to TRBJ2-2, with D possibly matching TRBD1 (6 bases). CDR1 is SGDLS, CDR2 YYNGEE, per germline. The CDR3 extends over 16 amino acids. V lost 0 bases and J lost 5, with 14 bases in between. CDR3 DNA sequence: TGTGCCAGCAGCGTAGTTGTTCAGGGGTCTACCGGGGAGCTGTTTTTT. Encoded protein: CASSVVVQGSTGELFF.

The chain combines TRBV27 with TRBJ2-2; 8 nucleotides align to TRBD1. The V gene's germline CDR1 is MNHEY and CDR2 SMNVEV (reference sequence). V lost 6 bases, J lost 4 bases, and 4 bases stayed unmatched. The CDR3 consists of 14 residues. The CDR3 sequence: CASSQDRATGELFF. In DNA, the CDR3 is TGTGCCAGCAGCCAGGACAGGGCCACCGGGGAGCTGTTTTTT.

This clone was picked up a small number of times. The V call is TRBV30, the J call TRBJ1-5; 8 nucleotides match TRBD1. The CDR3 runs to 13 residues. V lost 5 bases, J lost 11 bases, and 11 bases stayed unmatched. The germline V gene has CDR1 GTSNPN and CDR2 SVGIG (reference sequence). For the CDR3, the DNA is TGTGCCTGGGGAGGACAGGGCCGGGGGGCCCAGCATTTT. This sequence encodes CAWGGQGRGAQHF. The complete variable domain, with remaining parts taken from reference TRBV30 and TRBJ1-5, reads SQTIHQWPATLVQPVGSPLSLECTVEGTSNPNLYWYRQAAGRGLQLLFYSVGIGQISSEVPQNLSASRPQDRQFILSSKKLLLSDSGFYLCAWGGQGRGAQHFGDGTRLSIL.

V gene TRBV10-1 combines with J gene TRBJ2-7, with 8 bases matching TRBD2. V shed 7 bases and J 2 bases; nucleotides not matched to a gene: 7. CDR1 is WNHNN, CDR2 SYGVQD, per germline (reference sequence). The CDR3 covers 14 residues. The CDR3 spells CASIRGGRTYEQYF. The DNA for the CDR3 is TGCGCCAGCATCCGCGGGGGGCGGACCTACGAGCAGTACTTC.

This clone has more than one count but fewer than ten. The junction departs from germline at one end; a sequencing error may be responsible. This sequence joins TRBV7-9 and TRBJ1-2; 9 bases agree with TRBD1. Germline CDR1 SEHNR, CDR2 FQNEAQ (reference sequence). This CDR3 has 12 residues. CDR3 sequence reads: CASSYRTGDFLF. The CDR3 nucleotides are TGTGCCAGCAGCTACCGGACAGGGGACTTTCTTTTC. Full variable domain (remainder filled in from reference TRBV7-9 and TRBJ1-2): DTGVSQNPRHKITKRGQNVTFRCDPISEHNRLYWYRQTLGQGPEFLTYFQNEAQLEKSRLLSDRFSAERPKGSFSTLEIQRTEQGDSAMYLCASSYRTGDFLFGSGTRLTVV.